This is a list of T cell receptor beta chains from one sample in a study of blood T cell repertoires in COVID-19. TCRdb's table, derived via immunoSEQ multiplex PCR, lists solely in-frame clones and lacks some. In the table there are under 200,000 clones, roughly 77% of which are singletons. What was sequenced was peripheral blood. The origin of the receptors is a man in his 70s with active or convalescent COVID-19. Each CDR3 is given with its conserved first and last residue. The order of the fields is V gene, D gene, J gene, CDR3 protein. The D gene is left open where the match is weak.

V: TRBV28
D: TRBD1
J: TRBJ1-5
CDR3: CASRIRDRGLRRRQPQHF

V: TRBV7-9
D: TRBD1
J: TRBJ2-1
CDR3: CASSLSPGQGFNEQFF

V: TRBV12-3/TRBV12-4
D: -
J: TRBJ2-5
CDR3: CASSIRETQYF

V: TRBV6-6
D: -
J: TRBJ1-2
CDR3: CASSYLPRRGNYGYTF

V: TRBV30
D: TRBD1
J: TRBJ2-7
CDR3: CAWSGQGAGEQYF

V: TRBV12-3/TRBV12-4
D: -
J: TRBJ1-2
CDR3: CASSLQLHYGYTF

V: TRBV6-1
D: TRBD2
J: TRBJ2-1
CDR3: CASSEIASGGRRNEQFF

V: TRBV6-5
D: -
J: TRBJ2-7
CDR3: CASSYSRAVDEQYF

V: TRBV5-1
D: -
J: TRBJ1-1
CDR3: CASSSRGSDTEAFF

V: TRBV12-5
D: -
J: TRBJ1-3
CDR3: CASGLQSGGVGNTIYF

V: TRBV4-1
D: -
J: TRBJ1-5
CDR3: CASSQVDMGSGPQHF

V: TRBV7-6
D: -
J: TRBJ2-1
CDR3: CASSLGSGEYNEQFF

V: TRBV3-1/TRBV3-2
D: -
J: TRBJ2-7
CDR3: CASSQASGIPFGEQYF

V: TRBV19
D: TRBD1
J: TRBJ1-5
CDR3: CASSLDRDHQPQHF

V: TRBV15
D: TRBD1
J: TRBJ2-7
CDR3: CATSPGQGAIYEQYF

V: TRBV27
D: -
J: TRBJ1-2
CDR3: CASSLSGAGGYGYTF

V: TRBV3-1/TRBV3-2
D: -
J: TRBJ2-5
CDR3: CASSRQQTNSWETQYF

V: TRBV5-1
D: TRBD2
J: TRBJ2-5
CDR3: CASSREGGTETQYF

V: TRBV27
D: TRBD1
J: TRBJ1-3
CDR3: CASSSDRGFGNTIYF

V: TRBV30
D: TRBD1
J: TRBJ1-5
CDR3: CAWSVPRTGSSNQPQHF

V: TRBV6-5
D: -
J: TRBJ2-7
CDR3: CASSYDAGNSYEQYF

V: TRBV6-5
D: TRBD2
J: TRBJ2-5
CDR3: CASSSGLAGVETQYF

V: TRBV20-1
D: -
J: TRBJ2-1
CDR3: CSASDASLYNEQFF

V: TRBV12-3/TRBV12-4
D: -
J: TRBJ2-5
CDR3: CASSFFRQETQYF

V: TRBV5-1
D: -
J: TRBJ2-1
CDR3: CASSSPGNEQFF

V: TRBV10-1
D: TRBD2
J: TRBJ2-1
CDR3: CASAGEGEQFF

V: TRBV4-3
D: -
J: TRBJ2-7
CDR3: CASSQGQGTYEQYF

V: TRBV9
D: TRBD2
J: TRBJ2-3
CDR3: CASSVFAGGSTDTQYF

V: TRBV7-2
D: -
J: TRBJ1-2
CDR3: CASSFDSNYGYTF

V: TRBV18
D: TRBD1
J: TRBJ1-1
CDR3: CASSATGGGRTEAFF

V: TRBV5-6
D: -
J: TRBJ1-2
CDR3: CASSLASGRVYGYTF

V: TRBV30
D: -
J: TRBJ2-4
CDR3: CAWSGGLQSGQYF

V: TRBV3-1/TRBV3-2
D: TRBD2
J: TRBJ2-5
CDR3: CASSQDLVAGVKETQYF

V: TRBV5-1
D: TRBD1
J: TRBJ2-5
CDR3: CASNPSGQGETQYF

V: TRBV7-6
D: TRBD2
J: TRBJ2-1
CDR3: CASSLSGDNEQFF

V: TRBV5-1
D: TRBD1
J: TRBJ1-1
CDR3: CASSRTAGGNEAFF

V: TRBV27
D: TRBD2
J: TRBJ2-5
CDR3: CASSMGLATLQYF

V: TRBV4-2
D: -
J: TRBJ2-6
CDR3: CASSQGTSGANVLTF

V: TRBV7-3
D: -
J: TRBJ1-3
CDR3: CASSLNSGSGNTIYF

V: TRBV23-1
D: -
J: TRBJ1-5
CDR3: CASRGGPLMSNQPQHF

V: TRBV6-5
D: TRBD1
J: TRBJ1-1
CDR3: CASSRQGVNTEAFF

V: TRBV6-1
D: -
J: TRBJ1-3
CDR3: CASSEGGSAGNTIYF

V: TRBV12-3/TRBV12-4
D: -
J: TRBJ1-1
CDR3: CASSLANTEAFF

V: TRBV30
D: TRBD2
J: TRBJ2-1
CDR3: CAWSGAGGPWEQFF

V: TRBV14
D: -
J: TRBJ2-7
CDR3: CASSQVVARAGYEQYF

V: TRBV6-5
D: -
J: TRBJ2-5
CDR3: CASSRRQEETQYF

V: TRBV5-1
D: -
J: TRBJ1-1
CDR3: CASSWEGGTEAFF

V: TRBV7-2
D: TRBD1
J: TRBJ1-1
CDR3: CASSWGTGNTEAFF

V: TRBV4-2
D: -
J: TRBJ1-5
CDR3: CASSPTVVAGLFPSRQDQPQHF

V: TRBV21-1
D: -
J: TRBJ2-2
CDR3: CASSIYEERDITGGITGELFF

V: TRBV18
D: -
J: TRBJ1-6
CDR3: CASCVGGSSSYNSPLHF

V: TRBV6-5
D: -
J: TRBJ2-1
CDR3: CATKDSLTYNEQFF

V: TRBV15
D: -
J: TRBJ2-3
CDR3: CATSRGPSEGTDTQYF

V: TRBV3-1/TRBV3-2
D: TRBD1
J: TRBJ1-6
CDR3: CASSQDRDSPLHF

V: TRBV7-2
D: TRBD1
J: TRBJ1-5
CDR3: CASSLAPTGFGQPQHF